This T cell receptor (beta chain) derives from a study of blood T cell repertoires in COVID-19. V lost 2 bases and J lost 5, with 8 bases in between. Germline V gene lookup returns CDR1 SGHRS and CDR2 YFSETQ. The CDR3 totals 13 residues. Clones were sequenced by immunoSEQ multiplex PCR, and TCRdb holds only the in-frame ones, with some missing. Of nearly 350,000 clones listed, 88% are singletons. The TCR sequence derives from a woman aged 70-85 years with COVID-19, enrolled during active disease. Sequencing used peripheral blood. V gene TRBV5-1 combines with J gene TRBJ2-1, with D unclear. CDR3 DNA sequence: TGCGCCAGCAGCTTCTTCCGGGACAATGAGCAGTTCTTC. Protein sequence: CASSFFRDNEQFF.